Presented here are 22 T cell receptor beta chains from one specimen sequenced in a study of prognosis after radiotherapy for stage I lung cancer. By two-round multiplex PCR, the TCR beta CDR3 was amplified from genomic DNA. With primers specific to each TRBV and TRBJ gene, the first-round PCR was performed. TCRdb processed the multiplex PCR reads anew with MiXCR; each CDR3 protein has one entry. The sample lists 25,000 to 35,000 distinct CDR3 sequences, about 29% seen once, with roughly 34% in the top ten. The sequencing used PBMCs, collected before or after stereotactic body radiation therapy (not recorded which). These receptors all stem from a donor at least 50 years old with non-small cell lung cancer.

J is TRBJ2-2 and V is TRBV6-5, with 7 bases fitting TRBD2. This CDR3 has 18 amino acids. Germline CDR1 reads MNHEY; CDR2 reads SVGAGI. Trimming removed 3 bases from V and 2 bases from J; junction bases left unmatched: 12. In nucleotides, the CDR3 is TGTGCCAGCAGTTATATTTATGGTGCTAGCGGTAACACCGGGGAGCTGTTTTTT. Translation: CASSYIYGASGNTGELFF.

A note on this clonotype: Relative to the germline gene, one junction end is altered; a read error may explain this. The chain combines TRBV12-3 or TRBV12-4 with TRBJ2-7; 7 bases line up with TRBD1. This CDR3 comprises 13 residues. The CDR3 DNA is TGTGTCAGCATCCCCGGGACAGTCTACGAGCAGTACTTC. This sequence encodes CVSIPGTVYEQYF.

This clonotype was counted many times. V usage is TRBV20-1 and J usage is TRBJ2-3, with D maybe TRBD2 (6 bases). The CDR3 is made up of 14 amino acids. Germline V gene lookup returns CDR1 DFQATT and CDR2 SNEGSKA (reference sequence). Trimming removed 3 bases from V and 0 bases from J, with 10 bases in between. The CDR3 nucleotides are TGCAGTGCTAGGGCGGGGCCTAGCACAGATACGCAGTATTTT. Protein: CSARAGPSTDTQYF.

The chain is built from TRBV28 and TRBJ2-7, with TRBD1 as a possible D gene (5 bases). CDR1 is MDHEN and CDR2 is SYDVKM in the germline V gene. The germline V and J ends were trimmed by 10 bases and 0 bases, with 16 bases remaining between them. CDR3 length: 14 amino acids. CDR3 region: CAISVQVHSYEQYF. In DNA form, the CDR3 reads TGTGCCATCAGCGTACAGGTACACTCCTACGAGCAGTACTTC.

By frequency in the sample, this clonotype is medium-sized (0.01 to 0.1%). This chain joins TRBV6-1 and TRBJ1-2, with TRBD1 identical over 7 bases. The ends lost 2 bases at V and 4 bases at J; junction bases unmatched: 13. This CDR3 is 17 amino acids long. Looked up from germline, CDR1 is MNHNS and CDR2 is SASEGT. The DNA of the CDR3 is TGTGCCAGCAGTGAATTCGCGGTCGGTGACAGGGCCTATGGCTACACCTTC. Translating it yields CASSEFAVGDRAYGYTF.

Concerning this clonotype: In this CDR3 the conserved last residue, phenylalanine or tryptophan, is missing, so a read error is likely. The V and J genes are TRBV6-2 or TRBV6-3 and TRBJ2-7; D might be TRBD2 (5 bases). Germline V gene data show CDR1 as MNHEY and CDR2 as SVGEGT. The CDR3 length is 13 residues. In nucleotides, the CDR3 is TGTGCCAGTAGTTATTCGGGGACCTACGAGCAGTACTTA. Translation: CASSYSGTYEQYL.

In regard to this clonotype: This may come from a read error, since a much larger clone is one base off. V gene TRBV29-1 combines with J gene TRBJ2-1, with D hard to call. Germline loops: CDR1 SQVTM, CDR2 ANQGSEA. This CDR3 has 14 amino acids. Trimming took off 2 bases at V and 0 bases at J, with 8 bases between the two ends. CDR3 sequence (DNA): TGCAGCGTTGAACCCCGGAGCTCCTACAATGAGCAGTTCTTC. It specifies CSVEPRSSYNEQFF.

This clonotype was counted ten times or more. J is TRBJ2-7 and V is TRBV30; D ambiguous. V was trimmed by 1 base and J by 1 base, leaving 5 bases between them. The CDR3 spans 12 residues. Germline V gene data show CDR1 as GTSNPN and CDR2 as SVGIG (reference sequence). The chain's CDR3 is CAWSGLSYEQYF. The CDR3 DNA is TGTGCCTGGAGTGGACTTTCCTACGAGCAGTACTTC.

The chain couples TRBV10-3 to TRBJ2-4, with 15 bases lining up with TRBD2. V dropped 3 bases and J dropped 4; count of bases not matched to a gene: 4. CDR1 ENHRY and CDR2 SYGVKD come from the germline V gene. This CDR3 region has 17 residues. CDR3 protein: CAISDPGTSGRKNIQYF. CDR3 nucleotide sequence: TGTGCCATCAGTGATCCCGGGACTAGCGGGAGGAAAAACATTCAGTACTTC.

Ten or more counts support this clonotype. The rearrangement links TRBV11-2 to TRBJ2-1; D is possibly TRBD2 (6 bases). The CDR3 has 15 amino acids. Germline lookup yields CDR1 SGHAT and CDR2 FQNNGV. Between the trimmed V and J ends, which lost 5 bases and 0 bases, there was a span of 11 bases. The CDR3 sequence: CASSPGLSSYNEQFF. DNA of the CDR3: TGTGCCAGCAGCCCTGGACTAAGCTCCTACAATGAGCAGTTCTTC. Full variable domain (missing parts from reference TRBV11-2 and TRBJ2-1): EAGVAQSPRYKIIEKRQSVAFWCNPISGHATLYWYQQILGQGPKLLIQFQNNGVVDDSQLPKDRFSAERLKGVDSTLKIQPAKLEDSAVYLCASSPGLSSYNEQFFGPGTRLTVL.

This rearrangement joins TRBV28 to TRBJ2-7, with 7 bases fitting TRBD2. CDR1 is MDHEN, CDR2 SYDVKM, per germline. This CDR3 has 13 residues. V lost 7 bases, J lost 3 bases, and 6 bases stayed unmatched. This CDR3 is CASKRTSLYEQYF. The CDR3 DNA reads TGTGCCAGCAAGAGGACTAGTCTCTACGAGCAGTACTTC.

The chain is built from TRBV5-1 and TRBJ2-7, with D tentatively TRBD1 (5 bases). V lost 4 bases to trimming and J lost 6 bases, with 17 bases between them. CDR1 and CDR2 (germline): SGHRS, YFSETQ. The CDR3 length is 14 residues. CDR3 sequence: CASSGTTACSEQYF. CDR3 DNA sequence: TGCGCCAGCAGCGGTACGACAGCGTGTTCCGAGCAGTACTTC.

The rearrangement links TRBV11-1 to TRBJ2-7; TRBD2 matches at 8 bases. V was clipped by 10 bases and J by 5 bases; unmatched bases: 13. Germline loops: CDR1 SGHAT, CDR2 FQDESV (reference sequence). The CDR3 is 14 amino acids. CDR3 in amino acids: CAISSGGDRDEQYF. The DNA for the CDR3 is TGTGCCATCAGTTCGGGGGGGGATCGCGACGAGCAGTACTTC.

This clonotype was recorded many times. J is TRBJ1-6 and V is TRBV6-1, with 9 bases matching TRBD1. Germline-derived CDR1 and CDR2 are MNHNS and SASEGT. The CDR3 covers 17 residues. Unmatched junction bases numbered 6, after V lost 6 bases and J lost 0 bases. The CDR3 spells CASSPGTGSSYNSPLHF. Written as DNA, the CDR3 is TGTGCCAGCAGCCCCGGGACAGGGAGCTCCTATAATTCACCCCTCCACTTT.

In its sample, this clonotype was seen many times. This chain uses TRBV28 with TRBJ1-5; D ambiguous. This CDR3 region has 15 residues. Trimming stripped 0 bases from V and 1 base from J, with 7 bases between. Germline CDR1 reads MDHEN; CDR2 reads SYDVKM. The CDR3 reads CASSLWEVSNQPQHF. The CDR3 DNA is TGTGCCAGCAGTTTATGGGAAGTGAGCAATCAGCCCCAGCATTTT.

The sample holds many counts of this clonotype. This sequence joins TRBV3-1 and TRBJ2-4, with TRBD2 matching over 11 bases. Trimming cost V 2 bases and J 12 bases; bases outside gene matches: 9. In germline, CDR1 is LGHDT, CDR2 YNNKEL (reference sequence). The CDR3 sequence is 15 residues long. The CDR3 spells CASSQLAGGPFDQYF. DNA of the CDR3: TGTGCCAGCAGCCAACTAGCGGGAGGCCCTTTTGATCAGTACTTC.

To note about this clonotype: A single base separates this from a much larger clone, so it may be a read error. V is TRBV28 and J is TRBJ1-1; no clear D gene. With 10 bases removed from V and 2 bases from J, the gap between germline ends came to 17 bases. Germline lookup yields CDR1 MDHEN and CDR2 SYDVKM. The CDR3 loop spans 14 amino acids. The CDR3 DNA is TGTGCCATCAGCCACAAGCCGGGCAACACTGAAGCTTTCTTT. Protein: CAISHKPGNTEAFF.

This clonotype was recorded many times. V is TRBV3-1 and J is TRBJ1-1; D gene uncertain. V was trimmed by 4 bases and J by 2 bases, leaving 5 bases between them. This CDR3 is built from 12 residues. CDR1 is LGHDT and CDR2 is YNNKEL in the germline V gene (reference sequence). The CDR3 region has the DNA TGTGCCAGCAGCCGCAGAAACACTGAAGCTTTCTTT. This gives the protein CASSRRNTEAFF.

This clonotype was detected ten times or more. The chain joins TRBV20-1 to TRBJ1-1; unclear D gene. Germline V gene sequence: CDR1 DFQATT, CDR2 SNEGSKA (reference sequence). The V and J ends lost 6 bases and 5 bases respectively, with 16 bases between them. The CDR3 covers 13 residues. The CDR3 coding sequence is TGCAGTGCCCTCCGGAGGGCACGAACTGAAGCTTTCTTT. As protein: CSALRRARTEAFF.

This clonotype was found once. This sequence joins TRBV20-1 and TRBJ2-3; D remains unclear. The ends were cut back, 5 bases at V and 1 base at J, with 16 bases in the middle. Per germline, CDR1 DFQATT and CDR2 SNEGSKA (reference sequence). The CDR3 covers 15 residues. Here the CDR3 DNA reads TGCAGTGCTGGGGTCTACCACACCGGCACAGATACGCAGTATTTT. The encoded protein is CSAGVYHTGTDTQYF.

This clonotype was seen many times. The chain joins TRBV25-1 to TRBJ2-7; no definite D call. Trimming took 3 bases from V and 7 from J, leaving 4 bases between them. Germline-derived CDR1 and CDR2 are MGHDK and SYGVNS. This CDR3 comprises 10 residues. As DNA, the CDR3 is TGTGCCAGCAGTGATTGGGAGCAGTACTTC. This encodes CASSDWEQYF.

This clonotype was counted at least ten times. This CDR3 reads CATSDEPDTGELFF. For the CDR3, the DNA is TGTGCCACCAGTGATGAGCCAGACACCGGGGAGCTGTTTTTT. The genes are TRBV24-1 and TRBJ2-2; D is unresolved. This CDR3 has 14 residues. Trimming cost V 3 bases and J 3 bases, with 7 bases left between them. Looked up from germline, CDR1 is KGHDR and CDR2 is SFDVKD.